This record covers a single TCR beta chain. As originally analysed: Nucleated cell number was recorded as an estimate derived from reference gene primer amplification. TCRdb keeps only in-frame clones here, not all; method: immunoSEQ multiplex PCR. That table supplies the V and J calls and clone size; D and trimming were determined from the DNA. The table records 250,000 or so clones, roughly 82% of them present only once. This entry belongs to a study of blood T cell repertoires in COVID-19. Study context: Donors in the United States, Italy and Spain gave samples during acute or convalescent COVID-19. From T cells, B-cell-depleted T cells, or PBMCs came the material, which was cDNA or gDNA.

The CDR3 is 16 residues long. V gave up 5 bases and J gave up 0 bases, with 17 bases separating them. Germline loops: CDR1 SNHLY, CDR2 FYNNEI. Sequencing input: peripheral blood. The receptor comes from a woman aged 70-85 years with acute or convalescent COVID-19. The rearrangement links TRBV2 to TRBJ2-7; D possibly corresponds to TRBD1 (6 bases). The CDR3 DNA is TGTGCCAGCAGTTTAAGGGGGATGACGGACTCCTACGAGCAGTACTTC. This encodes CASSLRGMTDSYEQYF.